A single sample gave rise to the 18 T cell receptor beta chains below, sequenced in a study of molecular identifiers for immune sequencing clone quantification. MiXCR, run by TCRdb on the PCR reads, gives a single entry per CDR3 protein. The sample has around 300,000 distinct CDR3 sequences; 24% are singletons. The sample consisted of naive CD8+ T cells from blood, with Jurkat cell RNA spiked in. Subset in this sample: FACS-sorted CD8+CD4-CCR7+CD45RA+ naive T cells. These TCRs come from a human donor in good health. Some libraries in this study had Jurkat cell RNA spiked in.

The rearrangement joins TRBV6-5 to TRBJ1-1; unclear D gene. The V gene lost 10 bases and the J gene lost 0 bases, with 15 bases spanning the gap. The CDR3 is 14 residues long. The germline V gene has CDR1 MNHEY and CDR2 SVGAGI. CDR3 bases: TGTGCCAACAGCGACCGACATTTGAACACTGAAGCTTTCTTT. Its translation is CANSDRHLNTEAFF.

CDR3 DNA sequence: TGCAGTGCTACACCTAGCGGGAGAGGTTACGAGCAGTACTTC. It translates to CSATPSGRGYEQYF. The chain employs TRBV20-1 and TRBJ2-7; 10 bases match TRBD2. The CDR3 has 14 amino acids. Germline CDR1 DFQATT, CDR2 SNEGSKA (reference sequence). J gave up 4 bases and V 4 bases, and 7 bases lay outside the gene matches.

With regard to this clonotype: This may be a read error: a much more frequent sequence differs by one nucleotide. CDR3: CVSSAHPYSVSGANVLTF. The CDR3 DNA reads TGTGTCAGCAGCGCGCACCCCTACAGTGTCTCTGGGGCCAACGTCCTGACTTTC. This sequence joins TRBV9 and TRBJ2-6; D ambiguous. The germline V gene encodes CDR1 SGDLS and CDR2 YYNGEE. The CDR3 consists of 18 residues.

Comment on this clonotype: Germline and junction disagree at one end, which may indicate a read error. V gene TRBV5-3 combines with J gene TRBJ2-3, with 8 bases fitting TRBD2. TRBV5-3 is an open reading frame whose function is uncertain. This CDR3 is 19 amino acids long. Here the CDR3 DNA reads TGTGCCAGCAGCTTGTTTTGGAGCGGGAGTTCAGCTGGCACAGATACGCAGTATTTT. It is translated as CASSLFWSGSSAGTDTQYF.

This clonotype was detected many times. Here the CDR3 reads CASSLRFGEQYF. CDR3 in DNA: TGTGCCAGCAGCCTACGATTTGGGGAGCAGTACTTC. J is TRBJ2-7 and V is TRBV7-8; D is undetermined. Trimming cost V 5 bases and J 7 bases, with 12 bases left between them. This CDR3 is 12 amino acids long. The V gene's germline CDR1 is SGHVS and CDR2 FQNEAQ.

This clonotype was seen a handful of times. The CDR3 protein is CASSQYDSSSYEQYF. CDR3 nucleotides: TGCGCCAGCAGCCAGTACGACTCAAGCTCCTACGAGCAGTACTTC. The rearrangement links TRBV4-3 to TRBJ2-7; no clear D gene. Germline CDR1 and CDR2: LGHNA and YSLEER. V lost 3 bases and J 0 bases, leaving 12 bases between the germline ends. The CDR3 covers 15 residues.

In regard to this clonotype: Given a much more abundant clone one base away, this may be a read error. V is TRBV7-9 and J is TRBJ2-7; D may correspond to TRBD1 or TRBD2 (5 bases each). This CDR3 has 15 residues. V lost 4 bases to trimming and J lost 5 bases, with 18 bases between them. The germline gives CDR1 SEHNR, CDR2 FQNEAQ (reference sequence). The DNA of the CDR3 is TGTGCCAGCAGCTCCTCCCGGGACCTATCCCACGAGCAGTACTTC. As protein: CASSSSRDLSHEQYF.

This clonotype appeared once. The CDR3 end shows no conserved phenylalanine or tryptophan, and so a read error is likely. The rearrangement links TRBV4-1 to TRBJ2-4; 11 bases map to TRBD1. From germline, CDR1 is MGHRA and CDR2 YSYEKL. The ends lost 8 bases at V and 6 bases at J; junction bases unmatched: 3. The CDR3 is 13 residues long. CDR3 bases: TGCGCCAGCTCGGACAGGGGGCCAAACATTCAGTACCTC. Its protein is CASSDRGPNIQYL.

With respect to this clonotype: A much larger clone lies a single base off, so this may be a read error. This sequence joins TRBV7-9 and TRBJ2-3; unclear D gene. Germline assignment: CDR1 SEHNR and CDR2 FQNEAQ (reference sequence). The CDR3 consists of 12 residues. The germline V and J ends were trimmed by 5 bases and 2 bases, with 5 bases remaining between them. The CDR3 region has the DNA TGTGCCAGCAGCATTTACACAGATACGCAGTATTTT. Amino acid sequence: CASSIYTDTQYF.

This chain links TRBV12-3 or TRBV12-4 with TRBJ2-3, with 8 bases matching TRBD2. The trim removed 5 bases at V and 5 bases at J, leaving 12 bases unmatched. This CDR3 region has 16 residues. The CDR3 nucleotides read TGTGCCAGCAGTCATTCTCTAGCGGGCGTCCAAGATACGCAGTATTTT. Translation gives CASSHSLAGVQDTQYF.

The rearrangement links TRBV20-1 to TRBJ2-3; D possibly corresponds to TRBD2 (6 bases). This CDR3 region has 13 residues. Germline CDR1 is DFQATT and CDR2 is SNEGSKA (reference sequence). Trimming removed 1 base from V and 1 base from J, with 6 bases in between. The CDR3 DNA is TGCAGTGCTAGAGGGGGGGGCACAGATACGCAGTATTTT. It is translated as CSARGGGTDTQYF.

This clonotype appeared many times. The rearrangement links TRBV7-2 to TRBJ2-3; TRBD2 aligns across 11 bases. This CDR3 is built from 15 residues. Germline V lookup: CDR1 SGHTA, CDR2 FQGNSA. With V trimmed by 7 bases and J by 5 bases, 8 bases remained unmatched. The DNA for the CDR3 is TGTGCCAGCAACTCAGATAGCGGGAGGGTAGATACGCAGTATTTT. Its protein is CASNSDSGRVDTQYF. The entire variable domain, with the rest obtained from reference TRBV7-2 and TRBJ2-3, is as follows: GAGVSQSPSNKVTEKGKDVELRCDPISGHTALYWYRQSLGQGLEFLIYFQGNSAPDKSGLPSDRFSAERTGGSVSTLTIQRTQQEDSAVYLCASNSDSGRVDTQYFGPGTRLTVL.

Note on this clonotype: Just one base apart from a much larger clone, this may be a read error. The V gene is TRBV7-9, the J gene TRBJ2-5, with D perhaps matching TRBD1 or TRBD2 (5 bases each). CDR3 length: 13 residues. Germline V gives CDR1 SEHNR, CDR2 FQNEAQ (reference sequence). With 10 bases removed from V and 2 bases from J, the gap between germline ends came to 14 bases. CDR3 coding DNA: TGTGCCACCACCCGGGGACCGCAAGAGACCCAGTACTTC. This sequence encodes CATTRGPQETQYF. The entire variable domain, with the rest obtained from reference TRBV7-9 and TRBJ2-5, is as follows: DTGVSQNPRHKITKRGQNVTFRCDPISEHNRLYWYRQTLGQGPEFLTYFQNEAQLEKSRLLSDRFSAERPKGSFSTLEIQRTEQGDSAMYLCATTRGPQETQYFGPGTRLLVL.

This clonotype was found many times. This chain joins TRBV5-6 and TRBJ2-7; 11 bases align to TRBD2. V was pared by 1 base and J by 0 bases, with 6 bases of the junction left unmatched. The CDR3 length is 17 residues. CDR1 and CDR2 (germline): SGHDT, YYEEEE. CDR3 bases: TGTGCCAGCAGCTTGCGGCTAGCGGGGGGTAGCTCCTACGAGCAGTACTTC. Residues: CASSLRLAGGSSYEQYF.

This clonotype appeared many times. The chain uses TRBV10-2 and TRBJ2-4, with no clear D. The CDR3 spans 13 residues. Trimming took 2 bases from V and 5 from J, leaving 7 bases between them. Per germline, CDR1 WSHSY and CDR2 SAAADI. As DNA, the CDR3 is TGCGCCAGCAGTGAGGGGCGCGAAAACATTCAGTACTTC. It is translated as CASSEGRENIQYF.

V and J are TRBV6-6 and TRBJ2-5; D is unclear. From germline, CDR1 is MNHNY and CDR2 SVGAGI (reference sequence). V gave up 8 bases and J gave up 1 base, with 17 bases separating them. This CDR3 is built from 15 residues. The CDR3 DNA is TGTGCCAGCCGTCTCACTTCAGGCCCCCAAGAGACCCAGTACTTC. Translating it yields CASRLTSGPQETQYF.

The chain couples TRBV4-1 to TRBJ1-4, with 12 bases fitting TRBD1. CDR3 length equals 18 residues. The V gene's germline CDR1 is MGHRA and CDR2 YSYEKL. The ends lost 0 bases at V and 4 bases at J; junction bases unmatched: 6. In DNA, the CDR3 is TGCGCCAGCAGCCAAGACCGGGACAGGGGGCTAAGTAATGAAAAACTGTTTTTT. Translating it yields CASSQDRDRGLSNEKLFF.

The rearrangement uses TRBV12-3 or TRBV12-4 and TRBJ2-1; 7 bases align to TRBD1. V lost 5 bases, J lost 4 bases, and 8 bases stayed unmatched. The CDR3 spans 15 residues. The CDR3 here is CASSPTGVKYNEQFF. CDR3 bases: TGTGCCAGCAGTCCAACAGGGGTGAAATACAATGAGCAGTTCTTC.